Following are 14 T cell receptor beta chains from one sample sequenced in a study of response to subunit inactivated influenza vaccine. TCRdb reanalysed the RT-PCR reads using MiXCR and keeps one entry per CDR3 protein. The profile covers 530,000 or so distinct CDR3 sequences, with about 25% appearing a single time and approximately 2% taken by the ten largest. The sequencing used CD4+ T cells sorted from PBMCs, collected 5 days after vaccination. All receptors derive from a man aged 45 to 65 who received an inactivated influenza vaccine.

V gene TRBV27 combines with J gene TRBJ2-3, with a tentative D call TRBD2 (5 bases). The CDR3 has 15 amino acids. Germline lookup yields CDR1 MNHEY and CDR2 SMNVEV (reference sequence). Trimming took 6 bases from V and 0 from J, leaving 13 bases between them. The chain's CDR3 is CASSPRVTSTDTQYF. The CDR3 DNA reads as TGTGCCAGCAGCCCGAGGGTAACTAGCACAGATACGCAGTATTTT.

V is TRBV6-2 or TRBV6-3 and J is TRBJ2-7; D might be TRBD1 or TRBD2, each matching 5 bases. Germline CDR1 is MNHEY and CDR2 is SVGEGT. Trimming pared 6 bases from V and 3 bases from J, leaving 12 bases between. The CDR3 is made up of 13 amino acids. This CDR3 is CASSGTEFYEQYF. The CDR3 nucleotides are TGTGCCAGCAGCGGGACCGAGTTCTACGAGCAGTACTTC.

This clonotype appeared a few times. The CDR3 spells CAISEAKISNQPQHF. The CDR3 DNA reads TGTGCCATCAGTGAGGCTAAAATTAGCAATCAGCCCCAGCATTTT. This chain joins TRBV10-3 and TRBJ1-5; D remains unclear. The V end was cut by 2 bases, the J end by 0 bases, with 8 bases between. Germline V CDR1 and CDR2: ENHRY, SYGVKD. The CDR3 runs to 15 residues.

This clonotype was observed a handful of times. This rearrangement joins TRBV11-2 to TRBJ2-7; possible D gene TRBD2, 5 bases. Germline-derived CDR1 and CDR2 are SGHAT and FQNNGV. Deletions cut 0 bases from V and 0 bases from J, with 15 bases between. This CDR3 comprises 17 residues. The chain's CDR3 is CASSLEMGGHYSYEQYF. The CDR3 DNA is TGTGCCAGCAGCTTAGAGATGGGCGGGCACTACTCCTACGAGCAGTACTTC.

The rearrangement joins TRBV29-1 to TRBJ2-1; 7 bases are a match to TRBD1. The CDR3 covers 12 residues. Germline V lookup: CDR1 SQVTM, CDR2 ANQGSEA. V lost 7 bases, J lost 7 bases, and 7 bases stayed unmatched. The CDR3 coding sequence is TGCAGCGAACGATCGACAGGGAATGAGCAGTTCTTC. Its translation is CSERSTGNEQFF.

V and J are TRBV6-5 and TRBJ1-1; TRBD1 aligns across 8 bases. The germline V gene encodes CDR1 MNHEY and CDR2 SVGAGI. The CDR3 covers 14 residues. The junction had 6 bases not matched to a gene; V was cut back by 2 bases and J by 7 bases. The CDR3 coding sequence is TGTGCCAGCAGTTACCTGGACAGGGTTGATGAAGCTTTCTTT. Protein sequence: CASSYLDRVDEAFF.

The CDR3 DNA reads TGTGCCAGCAGCACCGGACTGGTTGGTGAGCAGTTCTTC. It translates to CASSTGLVGEQFF. The chain links TRBV11-2 to TRBJ2-1; a possible D gene is TRBD2 (5 bases). Germline V gives CDR1 SGHAT, CDR2 FQNNGV. Trimming left V 5 bases short and J 9 bases short, with 14 bases between. This CDR3 has 13 residues. The full variable domain, its missing parts supplied by reference TRBV11-2 and TRBJ2-1, is EAGVAQSPRYKIIEKRQSVAFWCNPISGHATLYWYQQILGQGPKLLIQFQNNGVVDDSQLPKDRFSAERLKGVDSTLKIQPAKLEDSAVYLCASSTGLVGEQFFGPGTRLTVL.

J is TRBJ2-1 and V is TRBV4-3; maybe TRBD2 (6 bases). Trimming left V 0 bases short and J 14 bases short, with 11 bases between. CDR1 and CDR2 from the germline V gene are LGHNA and YSLEER. The CDR3 has 12 residues. The CDR3 reads CASSQDGGKEFF. DNA for the CDR3: TGCGCCAGCAGCCAAGATGGAGGGAAGGAGTTCTTC.

The genes are TRBV7-8 and TRBJ2-5; possibly TRBD1 for D (6 bases). The ends were cut back, 7 bases at V and 2 bases at J, with 14 bases in the middle. The CDR3 consists of 14 residues. CDR1 SGHVS and CDR2 FQNEAQ come from the germline V gene. The CDR3 region is CASNVPGQQETQYF. CDR3 in DNA: TGTGCCAGCAACGTGCCGGGACAACAAGAGACCCAGTACTTC.

The chain combines TRBV7-9 with TRBJ1-5; D is unclear. Germline V gives CDR1 SEHNR, CDR2 FQNEAQ (reference sequence). V lost 0 bases to trimming and J lost 0 bases, with 9 bases between them. The CDR3 is made up of 16 amino acids. The CDR3 DNA sequence: TGTGCCAGCAGCTTAGCTGGGCATGATAGCAATCAGCCCCAGCATTTT. Protein product: CASSLAGHDSNQPQHF.

In this sample, this clonotype turned up a few times. The chain employs TRBV19 and TRBJ2-3; D may match TRBD1 or TRBD2 (5 bases each). Germline V gene data show CDR1 as LNHDA and CDR2 as SQIVND (reference sequence). Trimming took off 6 bases at V and 5 bases at J, with 12 bases between the two ends. The CDR3 has 13 residues. The CDR3 is CASRDGARDTQYF. The CDR3 nucleotides read TGTGCCAGTAGGGACGGGGCGAGAGATACGCAGTATTTT.

This clonotype was counted only a few times. This sequence joins TRBV12-3 or TRBV12-4 and TRBJ1-5; D not certain. Trimming took 0 bases from V and 2 from J, leaving 8 bases between them. CDR3 length: 15 amino acids. Written as DNA, the CDR3 is TGTGCCAGCAGTTTAGCGCACGGGGGCAATCAGCCCCAGCATTTT. It yields the protein CASSLAHGGNQPQHF.

This clonotype was found a few times. V usage is TRBV4-1 and J usage is TRBJ1-5; D possibly corresponds to TRBD1 (5 bases). The V gene's germline CDR1 is MGHRA and CDR2 YSYEKL. Trimming took 3 bases from V and 5 from J, leaving 14 bases between them. The CDR3 runs 15 residues. In nucleotides, the CDR3 is TGCGCCAGCAGCCAGTCCCAGGGATCTGATCAGCCCCAGCATTTT. Its protein is CASSQSQGSDQPQHF.

V gene TRBV10-2 combines with J gene TRBJ2-1; 10 bases agree with TRBD2. The CDR3 is made up of 16 amino acids. Trimming removed 7 bases from V and 2 bases from J; junction bases left unmatched: 8. Germline V lookup: CDR1 WSHSY, CDR2 SAAADI. The CDR3 DNA reads TGCGCCAGCAAACCTTGGACTAGCGGTCCCTACAATGAGCAGTTCTTC. Translated: CASKPWTSGPYNEQFF.